This entry is about one T cell receptor beta chain. Its antigen is unknown. Nothing much larger sits one base from this clone, and base qualities are not available. Libraries were made using the immunoSEQ multiplex PCR assay. To provide template for TCR sequencing, every sample had RNA extracted and reverse transcribed into cDNA. SuperScript III was used for first-strand cDNA synthesis, primed with a 2:1 mix of oligo-dT and random hexamers. Amplification bias was assessed with a synthetic immune receptor repertoire, and residual bias was removed computationally. The original pipeline was this. Raw reads were preprocessed to remove errors, and CDR3 was defined according to IMGT conventions as the region from the conserved cysteine to phenylalanine. Clonality was computed by normalizing Shannon entropy by log2 of the number of productive unique TCRs and subtracting the result from 1. Whether scalp clones were CD4 or CD8 was inferred by matching scalp TCRbeta sequences against CD4 and CD8 repertoires sorted from blood. This is the immuneACCESS table as TCRdb keeps it, with only in-frame sequences that have V and J called. A part of the clones is gone; compared with another copy, unresolved V genes explain less than half, and the rest is unexplained. From that table come the V and J calls and clone size; the DNA was used to work out D and trimming. The sample table contains hundreds of thousands of clones; only one count was recorded for 50% to 65% of them. The top ten clonotypes cover around 0.46% of the sample.

The sample comes from a study of CD8+ T cells in alopecia areata listed by TCRdb under 2018. As for the study more broadly: The treated patients took part in an open-label pilot trial in which moderate-to-severe alopecia areata was treated with oral tofacitinib at 5 to 10 mg twice daily. Tofacitinib was given for 6 to 18 months, followed by 6 months of follow-up off drug to assess delayed response and recurrence. High-throughput TCRbeta sequencing was used to examine T cell clonal expansion in alopecia areata in both the C3H/HeJ mouse model and human patients. On the human side, TCRbeta sequencing was run on scalp tissue and on sorted CD4+ and CD8+ peripheral blood T cells from healthy controls and from alopecia areata patients with either patchy or totalis/universalis disease. Biopsies were taken from tofacitinib-treated patients at baseline and again at 4 and 24 weeks into treatment, and several of those patients also had a later scalp biopsy. Scalp clonality was compared across normal scalp (n=4), patchy alopecia areata scalp (n=8), and alopecia totalis/universalis scalp (n=8). RNA came from the PAXgene miRNA kit for fixed scalp, the miRNeasy kit for PBMCs, and the RNeasy kit for mouse skin. TCRbeta CDR3 regions were amplified by immunoSEQ multiplex PCR with 35 Vbeta forward and 13 Jbeta reverse primers. Results and caveats for the whole study, not just this receptor: Compared with mice, TCR sequences shared between patients were less clear, possibly partly because of HLA diversity across the patient population. Scalp TCR repertoire analysis is complicated because resident alphabeta T cells in normal human skin are also sequenced, whereas mouse skin is dominated by gammadelta T cells. Lesional scalp, especially in alopecia totalis/universalis, showed higher clonality and more expanded CD8+ clones than normal scalp, suggesting antigenic drive.

Trimming takes 5 bases from V and 4 bases from J, and the germline ends sit 8 bases apart. According to the germline V gene (reference sequence), CDR1 reads SEHNR and CDR2 reads FQNEAQ. From the cysteine up to the phenylalanine, the CDR3 has a length of 12 residues. Left in the record is the CDR3 DNA by itself, 36 bases read in frame from the first base. Read against the paper, the sample's time point label means: baseline before oral tofacitinib. From alopecia areata patients, peripheral blood was collected along with lesional scalp punch biopsies. PBMCs were isolated by density centrifugation and stained for CD3, CD4 and CD8, and CD4+ and CD8+ T cells were sorted on a FACSAria.

This chain joins TRBV7-9 to TRBJ1-1; too little of a D gene remains to name it. The sample consisted of CD4+ T cells sorted from blood, taken at week 0. This clonotype was sampled from a human donor with alopecia areata. The CDR3 amino acid sequence is: CASSPPGTEAFF. The nucleotide sequence is given as TGTGCCAGCAGCCCCCCCGGCACTGAAGCTTTCTTT.